The entry that follows covers one T cell receptor beta chain sequence. What antigen it recognizes has not been identified. Base qualities are not provided; no much larger clone lies one nucleotide away. CDR3 length: 13 amino acids, cysteine to phenylalanine. Only the CDR3 portion is preserved as DNA: 39 bases, with reading frame beginning at the first base. CDR1 and CDR2 (SGHRS, YFSETQ) derive from the germline V gene. V and J lose 4 bases and 8 bases, and a span of 13 bases separates them. A MiSeq instrument was used for deep resolution sequencing, which targeted depths ranging from 1 in 1 million up to 1 in 200,000 T cells, with coverage averaging 10x for each clonotype. TCR beta libraries were generated with the immunoSEQ hsTCRB Kit. The paper's data handling went like this. ImmunoSEQ Data Assistant and ImmunoSEQ Analyzer were used for data analysis, and V, D and J genes were assigned according to IMGT definitions. Clonality was computed as one minus normalized Shannon entropy of productive rearrangement frequencies, ranging from 0 to 1. Only overrepresented clonotypes making up at least 0.05% of the repertoire of each patient were included in the public clonotype analysis. Repertoires from thirteen age-matched healthy donors in immuneACCESS were used as clonality controls. TCRdb limited this immuneACCESS table to in-frame rearrangements with V and J called. A share of clones is missing; checked studies link under half to unresolved V genes, and the rest is unexplained. The DNA was the basis for D and trimming; V, J and clone size are from that table. The sample data list over 150,000 clones, and over 60% of these were observed just once. 13% of the sample lies in the top ten.

Interpreted using the paper, the time point label stands for: less than 30 months on ibrutinib. For TCR beta library preparation, 1.5 to 2 micrograms of genomic DNA were extracted from the cryopreserved PBMCs. Longitudinal blood samples from CLL patients on ibrutinib monotherapy were analyzed using high-throughput TCR beta sequencing. Patients were enrolled in a phase 2 open-label single-center ibrutinib monotherapy trial. This sample is part of a study of cytotoxic CD8 clonotypes in ibrutinib-treated CLL (dated by TCRdb to about 2021). About the study as a whole: The cohort had about a dozen relapsed/refractory and more than 14 treatment-naive patients; approximately 18 were IGHV unmutated. Samples at response were collected after a median of approximately twelve months of treatment, with a range of about 6 to 40 months. Cryopreserved peripheral blood mononuclear cells were obtained prior to treatment, at the time of response, and at either disease progression or sustained remission. An average of about 260,000 productive templates and 80,000 to 95,000 productive rearrangements was obtained per sample. Longitudinal samples were available for about 30% of the roughly 90 trial participants. Responses were partial in some 24 patients and complete in 2; after median around 66 months follow-up, around 15 stayed in remission and 12 progressed. Every remission and progressive disease sample was obtained while ibrutinib was still being received by the patients.

Overall results and qualifications from the work: At ibrutinib response clonality went up, during sustained remission it held steady, and at progression it dropped back toward baseline. Lymph node repertoires were not examined, and the timing of sampling was not matched between patients in sustained remission and those whose disease progressed. Baseline clonality was found to be higher than that of age-matched healthy donors and was strongly correlated with circulating CD8+ T-cell counts. Public clonotypes were found to be uncommon and were observed to contract or remain stable during treatment; the increase in clonality was shown to reflect expansion of private clonotypes at ibrutinib response.

Sequences were derived from PBMCs, sampled after 24 months of ibrutinib treatment. This receptor chain uses TRBV5-1 and TRBJ2-1, with TRBD2 tentatively as D gene (5 bases match). The receptor was isolated from a human donor with chronic lymphocytic leukemia. The CDR3 region reads CASSGVGVDEQFF. The nucleotide sequence reads as follows: TGCGCCAGCAGCGGGGTCGGGGTGGATGAGCAGTTCTTC.